This T cell receptor (beta chain) was sequenced in a study of spatial heterogeneity in lung cancer. Study context: Consistent detection of more beta-chain than alpha-chain sequences was observed.

As regards this clonotype: Its antigen is still unknown. Little can be read into the size of this beta chain, an off-target read in a library designed for alpha chains.

Documented time point: sample taken at primary tumor resection. TCRs were sequenced from unsorted whole RNA of tumor, nontumor lung or PBMC. TCRdb ran MiXCR on the 5' RACE reads and lists one entry per CDR3 protein. The sample lists fewer than 1,500 distinct CDR3 sequences, approximately 14% occurring once. Study-level points and caveats: Ubiquitous and regional expanded TCR counts tracked ubiquitous and regional nonsynonymous mutations, respectively. Coverage was estimated at approximately 7.4% of tumor T cells for alpha chains and approximately 14% for beta chains. It was found that expanded intratumoral alpha and beta TCR counts tracked tumor mutation counts.

The source material was lung tumor tissue, sampled at surgery. The sequence was obtained from a male donor with early-stage non-small cell lung cancer.

The CDR3 nucleotides are TGTGCCAGCAGTTTAAATAGCGGGAGTCGAAATGAGCAGTTCTTC. Amino acids: CASSLNSGSRNEQFF. The rearrangement uses TRBV12-3 or TRBV12-4 and TRBJ2-1; TRBD2 matches 9 bases. V shed 2 bases and J 7 bases; nucleotides not matched to a gene: 6. This CDR3 region has 15 residues.